This T cell receptor beta chain emerged from a study of siplizumab effects on memory and regulatory T cells (dated by TCRdb to the late 2010s). At the level of the whole study: The study looked at the effect of siplizumab, an anti-CD2 antibody, on alloreactive T-cell subsets in allogeneic mixed lymphocyte reactions made from human PBMCs.

Study-wide findings and limitations: Roughly 75-97% of proliferating CD4+ or CD8+ clones could not be assigned a naive or memory phenotype. Because sequences at frequencies below about 10^-5 were poorly captured, only a minor fraction of alloreactive clones could be mapped back to unstimulated subsets. In reactions with siplizumab, an average of about 62% of mappable alloreactive CD4+ clones were Treg-derived, compared with around 30% in control reactions. No functional confirmation was obtained for the suppressive function of proliferating Tregs from siplizumab cultures. Siplizumab significantly reduced the cumulative frequency of alloreactive sequences traceable to unstimulated CD4+ memory T cells. Unstimulated naive T cells appeared more diverse than memory T cells, and naive cells seemed to contribute substantially to the alloresponse.

A word on this clone: No cognate antigen has been identified for it. Within one base of it there is no much larger clone, and no base qualities were kept.

CDR1 and CDR2, per the germline V gene (reference sequence), are SEHNR and FQNEAQ. The trim is 5 bases for V and 6 bases for J, with a gap of 14 bases between the germline ends. The CDR3 runs 13 amino acids, cysteine and phenylalanine included. The only DNA kept is the CDR3, 39 bases in frame from the first base. Sorted unstimulated T cells and proliferating T cells recovered from mixed lymphocyte reactions underwent TCRbeta CDR3 sequencing. Fresh whole blood from 9 to 11 HLA-typed healthy donors was used to isolate PBMCs. To map where alloreactive clones came from, CD4+ non-regulatory T cells in the unstimulated state were FACS-sorted. Library creation used the immunoSEQ multiplex PCR assay. Around 10^5 TCR templates per sample were assayed by the deep sequencing platform. Genomic DNA extracted from sorted T cells was the material used for TCRbeta CDR3 sequencing. Regarding the original processing steps: The R programming language was used for the clonal analysis of the TCRbeta CDR3 data. Unstimulated samples were compared with post-reaction CFSE-low samples to define alloreactive CD4+ and CD8+ clones. Alloreactive CD4+ clones were assigned to regulatory or non-regulatory origin by matching sequences to sorted unstimulated Treg and non-Treg repertoires. Imported from immuneACCESS, the table was reduced by TCRdb to in-frame sequences with V and J called. These copies leave out some clones; in studies compared against another copy, an unresolved V gene accounts for under half, and the cause of the remainder is not known. V and J calls and clone size are those listed in that table; D and trimming were worked out from the DNA. The sample yields about 100,000 clones; around 90% were counted once. The ten largest account for approximately 12% of the sample.

This receptor was taken from a human donor in good health. Recombination joined TRBV7-9 with TRBJ2-7; the D segment could be TRBD2, given 6 matching bases. Material for sequencing was non-Treg CD4+ T cells sorted from blood. The intended sense of this specimen's cell subset or site label: FACS-sorted unstimulated CD4+ non-regulatory T cells. The base sequence is TGTGCCAGCAGCCCGACTCTAGCGACCGAGCAGTACTTC. Its coded protein is CASSPTLATEQYF.